This T cell receptor (beta chain) was identified in a study of T cell repertoires in cytomegalovirus infection. Study overall: CMV infection together with matching HLA type was indicated by public TCR beta signatures. Study findings and constraints: Summed frequency of shared TCR beta families picked out CMV carriers who also had the relevant HLA. Clonotypes of TCR beta that were HLA-C-restricted and CMV-specific dominated the ex vivo response.

Comments on this clonotype: Its antigen is still unknown.

Trimming removed 3 bases from V and 2 bases from J, with 17 bases in between. Germline V gene data show CDR1 as MNHEY and CDR2 as SVGEGT. The CDR3 has 16 amino acids. Via MiXCR, TCRdb re-called the reads, giving one row per CDR3 protein. The table has about 300,000 distinct CDR3 sequences, more than 20% seen once. Input material: PBMCs. The receptor's source is a human donor in good health (CMV status not recorded). Some clones in this sample may be carry-over from other donors' samples. The chain couples TRBV6-2 or TRBV6-3 to TRBJ2-7; D call uncertain. CDR3 region: CASSYGINSQTYEQYF. Here the CDR3 DNA reads TGTGCCAGCAGTTATGGTATCAACAGCCAGACCTACGAGCAGTACTTC.